This TCR beta chain was identified in a study of T-cell memory formation after mild COVID-19. Overall study results and limits: Later expanders leaned CD4+, whereas clones that contracted between day 15 and 85 were balanced CD4/CD8. Among contracting clones, CD4+ were mainly CM/EM and CD8+ enriched in EMRA.

V lost 4 bases and J lost 5; bases outside the gene matches: 6. The CDR3 contains 16 residues. Germline-derived CDR1 and CDR2 are SEHNR and FQNEAQ (reference sequence). This clonotype has only a few counts. Its antigen is undetermined. From 5'RACE with constant-segment primers came TCR alpha and TCR beta cDNA libraries that carried sample barcodes and UMIs. One entry per CDR3 protein, called by TCRdb with MiXCR from the 5' RACE reads. The sample yields just over 350,000 distinct CDR3 sequences, roughly 14% seen once. This receptor was identified in a man aged 18 to 35 who had mild COVID-19 (a few samples of this study predate the infection). Cell type and time point are not known. Sample: PBMCs or a T cell subset sorted from them (not recorded which). This chain links TRBV7-9 with TRBJ2-1, with 12 bases aligning to TRBD2. The CDR3 spells CASSSLRTSGDNEQFF. For the CDR3, the DNA is TGTGCCAGCAGCTCCCTTCGGACTAGCGGGGACAATGAGCAGTTCTTC. The entire variable domain, with the rest obtained from reference TRBV7-9 and TRBJ2-1, is as follows: DTGVSQNPRHKITKRGQNVTFRCDPISEHNRLYWYRQTLGQGPEFLTYFQNEAQLEKSRLLSDRFSAERPKGSFSTLEIQRTEQGDSAMYLCASSSLRTSGDNEQFFGPGTRLTVL.